The following is a TCR beta chain sequence with its context. No antigen is known for it. There are no base qualities to consult, and no much larger clone falls within one base. The sample is drawn from a study of radiotherapy plus CTLA-4 blockade in lung cancer (dated by TCRdb to between 2018 and 2020). About the study as a whole: Objective responses occurred in 18% of enrolled patients, and 30% to 35% achieved disease control.

The receptor library was made with the immunoSEQ multiplex PCR assay. TCRdb stores this immuneACCESS table with in-frame sequences only. Part of the clones is absent; in the studies checked, under half of the shortfall reflects unresolved V genes, and no reason is known for the rest. The sample profile shows around 120,000 clones; just under 80% of them were found once. The ten largest clones capture roughly 5% of the sample. The full study reports these points: Increased serum interferon-beta after radiation, together with early dynamic changes in blood T cell clones, were reported to be the strongest predictors of response. After treatment with radiotherapy and ipilimumab, TCR clones that originated in tumors expanded in peripheral blood.

Trimming removed 7 bases from V and 2 bases from J, leaving 15 bases between the germline ends. Inclusive of the bounding cysteine and phenylalanine, the CDR3 is 13 residues long. Here the CDR3 DNA is all that survives: 39 bases in frame from base 1. CDR1 is given as SQVTM and CDR2 as ANQGSEA, both from the germline V gene. In this study, focal radiation therapy paired with CTLA-4 blockade (ipilimumab) was tested in patients who had chemo-refractory metastatic non-small-cell lung cancer. The TCR was taken from a human donor with non-small cell lung cancer who had a partial response to radiotherapy plus ipilimumab. The chain is encoded by TRBV29-1 joined to TRBJ2-7; 6 matching bases give a weak D call of TRBD1. The sequences come from peripheral blood, collected from a patient treated with radiotherapy plus ipilimumab. The DNA is as follows: TGCAGCGGCCGGGACACACAAGCCTACGAGCAGTACTTC. Its translation is CSGRDTQAYEQYF.